These 14 T cell receptor beta chains came from one sample sequenced in a study of blood T cell repertoires in COVID-19. The protocol was immunoSEQ multiplex PCR, while the TCRdb copy is restricted to in-frame clones and leaves out a portion. The sample carries about 440,000 clones, 70% to 90% recorded once. Input material: PBMCs or T cells enriched from blood (not recorded which). The receptors shown here come from a woman aged 18-30 years with acute COVID-19.

The chain joins TRBV28 to TRBJ1-6; D is undetermined. Deletions cut 5 bases from V and 0 bases from J, with 14 bases between. CDR1 is MDHEN, CDR2 SYDVKM, per germline. The CDR3 sequence is 17 residues long. CDR3 protein: CASSPLLGSSYNSPLHF. The CDR3 DNA reads as TGTGCCAGCAGTCCTCTGTTGGGGAGCTCCTATAATTCACCCCTCCACTTT.

The sample holds a few counts of this clone. The chain recombines TRBV4-2 with TRBJ2-7, with TRBD1 identical over 7 bases. J was trimmed by 0 bases and V by 0 bases; bases with no gene match: 5. Per germline, CDR1 LGHNA and CDR2 YNFKEQ. CDR3 length: 16 amino acids. The CDR3 DNA follows: TGTGCCAGCAGCCAAGACCAGGGACAGCCCTCCTACGAGCAGTACTTC. This encodes CASSQDQGQPSYEQYF.

The chain joins TRBV6-4 to TRBJ2-3, with a possible D match to TRBD1 (5 bases). CDR3 length: 14 amino acids. The V gene's germline CDR1 is MRHNA and CDR2 SNTAGT. V lost 6 bases and J lost 1, with 11 bases in between. CDR3 sequence reads: CASSTGGGTDTQYF. The DNA of the CDR3 is TGTGCCAGCAGCACAGGTGGGGGCACAGATACGCAGTATTTT.

This clone was seen a few times. This sequence joins TRBV28 and TRBJ2-7, with 8 positions matching TRBD1. V lost 4 bases and J lost 2; bases outside the gene matches: 4. Germline CDR1 is MDHEN and CDR2 is SYDVKM. This CDR3 is built from 14 residues. As DNA, the CDR3 is TGTGCCAGCAGTTCAGAACAGGGGGCCTACGAGCAGTACTTC. This codes for CASSSEQGAYEQYF.

The genes are TRBV18 and TRBJ1-1, with D uncertain. CDR1 and CDR2 (germline): KGHSH, LQKENI. CDR3 length: 12 amino acids. V lost 0 bases, J lost 5 bases, and 4 bases lay in between. CDR3 DNA sequence: TGTGCCAGCTCACCACCAACAACTGAAGCTTTCTTT. Translating it yields CASSPPTTEAFF.

The chain couples TRBV2 to TRBJ2-1; possible D gene TRBD1, 6 bases. This CDR3 contains 12 residues. Germline CDR1 and CDR2: SNHLY and FYNNEI. Trimming stripped 6 bases from V and 6 bases from J, with 9 bases between. The DNA of the CDR3 is TGTGCCAGCAGACAGGGTATCAATGAGCAGTTCTTC. Protein sequence: CASRQGINEQFF.

V is TRBV7-3 and J is TRBJ1-4; TRBD1 is a possible D gene (5 bases). The V and J ends lost 5 bases and 8 bases respectively, with 15 bases between them. Germline CDR1 SGHTA, CDR2 FQGTGA. This CDR3 region has 14 residues. The CDR3 here is CASSIRQSTEKLFF. The DNA for the CDR3 is TGTGCCAGCAGCATCAGACAGTCGACAGAAAAACTGTTTTTT. The full variable domain, rest sourced from reference TRBV7-3 and TRBJ1-4, is GAGVSQTPSNKVTEKGKYVELRCDPISGHTALYWYRQSLGQGPEFLIYFQGTGAADDSGLPNDRFFAVRPEGSVSTLKIQRTERGDSAVYLCASSIRQSTEKLFFGSGTQLSVL.

This chain links TRBV6-5 with TRBJ1-5; TRBD1 matches 7 bases. V lost 5 bases to trimming and J lost 4 bases; unmatched junction nucleotides: 5. The CDR3 contains 14 residues. The germline gives CDR1 MNHEY, CDR2 SVGAGI. CDR3 coding DNA: TGTGCCAGCAGTCACAAGACAGGGAATCAGCCCCAGCATTTT. Protein product: CASSHKTGNQPQHF.

The chain combines TRBV3-1 (or the pseudogene TRBV3-2) with TRBJ1-3, with D perhaps matching TRBD1 (6 bases). Trimming cost V 0 bases and J 2 bases, with 23 bases left between them. Germline CDR1 LGHDT, CDR2 YNNKEL (reference sequence). CDR3 length: 20 amino acids. CDR3 loop: CASSQDSYTWGPSTGNTIYF. In DNA, the CDR3 is TGTGCCAGCAGCCAAGATTCCTACACGTGGGGGCCCAGTACTGGAAACACCATATATTTT.

This clone appeared once. The rearrangement links TRBV3-1 (or the pseudogene TRBV3-2) to TRBJ1-6; a possible D gene is TRBD1 (6 bases). There are 15 residues in the CDR3. Germline V gives CDR1 LGHDT, CDR2 YNNKEL (reference sequence). With 1 base removed from V and 10 bases from J, the gap between germline ends came to 14 bases. For the CDR3, the DNA is TGTGCCAGCAGCCAAGGTACAGGGTACGGATCACCCCTCCACTTT. Protein product: CASSQGTGYGSPLHF.

Only a few counts were recorded for this clone. The chain is built from TRBV9 and TRBJ2-1; 8 bases agree with TRBD1. The CDR3 contains 15 residues. Germline V gene sequence: CDR1 SGDLS, CDR2 YYNGEE. V dropped 3 bases and J dropped 5; count of bases not matched to a gene: 7. Here the CDR3 reads CASSGTGFLDNEQFF. CDR3 sequence (DNA): TGTGCCAGCAGCGGGACAGGGTTTTTGGACAATGAGCAGTTCTTC.

The chain is built from TRBV7-9 and TRBJ1-2, with a possible D match to TRBD1 (5 bases). The ends were cut back, 1 base at V and 6 bases at J, with 18 bases in the middle. Germline CDR1 and CDR2: SEHNR and FQNEAQ (reference sequence). This CDR3 is built from 16 residues. DNA of the CDR3: TGTGCCAGCAGCTTAGGTAGGACCGGAGGGGACCATGGCTACACCTTC. Its protein is CASSLGRTGGDHGYTF.

CDR3 DNA sequence: TGTGCCAGCAGTTTATTGGGACAAATTATGAACACTGAAGCTTTCTTT. Its protein is CASSLLGQIMNTEAFF. The J gene is TRBJ1-1, the V gene TRBV27; D might be TRBD1 (6 bases). From germline, CDR1 is MNHEY and CDR2 SMNVEV (reference sequence). The V gene lost 1 base and the J gene lost 0 bases, with 12 bases spanning the gap. The CDR3 totals 16 residues.

The chain carries TRBV15 and TRBJ2-7; 10 bases are a match to TRBD1. The germline CDR1 and CDR2 sequences are LNHNV and YYDKDF (reference sequence). The CDR3 sequence is 16 residues long. The trim removed 0 bases at V and 7 bases at J, leaving 9 bases unmatched. The CDR3 loop is CATSREGGQGTREQYF. For the CDR3, the DNA is TGTGCCACCAGCAGAGAAGGGGGACAGGGGACGCGGGAGCAGTACTTC.